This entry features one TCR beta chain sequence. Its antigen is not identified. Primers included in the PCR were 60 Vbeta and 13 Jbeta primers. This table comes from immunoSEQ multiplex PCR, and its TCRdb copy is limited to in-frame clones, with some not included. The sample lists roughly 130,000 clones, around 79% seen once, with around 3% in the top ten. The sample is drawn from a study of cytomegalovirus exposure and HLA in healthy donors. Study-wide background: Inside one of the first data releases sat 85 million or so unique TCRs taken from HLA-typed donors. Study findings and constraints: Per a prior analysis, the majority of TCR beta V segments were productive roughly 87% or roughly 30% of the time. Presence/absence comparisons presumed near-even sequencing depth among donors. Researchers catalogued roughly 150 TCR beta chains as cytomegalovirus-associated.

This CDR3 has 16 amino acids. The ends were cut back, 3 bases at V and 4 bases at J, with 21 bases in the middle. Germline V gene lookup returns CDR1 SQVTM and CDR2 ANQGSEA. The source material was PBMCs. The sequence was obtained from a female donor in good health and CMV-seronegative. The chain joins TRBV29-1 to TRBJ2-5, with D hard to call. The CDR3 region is CSVDLPDRHGGETQYF. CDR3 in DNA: TGCAGCGTTGATCTTCCCGATAGGCACGGCGGAGAGACCCAGTACTTC. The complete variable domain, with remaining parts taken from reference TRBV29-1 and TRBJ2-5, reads SAVISQKPSRDICQRGTSLTIQCQVDSQVTMMFWYRQQPGQSLTLIATANQGSEATYESGFVIDKFPISRPNLTFSTLTVSNMSPEDSSIYLCSVDLPDRHGGETQYFGPGTRLLVL.